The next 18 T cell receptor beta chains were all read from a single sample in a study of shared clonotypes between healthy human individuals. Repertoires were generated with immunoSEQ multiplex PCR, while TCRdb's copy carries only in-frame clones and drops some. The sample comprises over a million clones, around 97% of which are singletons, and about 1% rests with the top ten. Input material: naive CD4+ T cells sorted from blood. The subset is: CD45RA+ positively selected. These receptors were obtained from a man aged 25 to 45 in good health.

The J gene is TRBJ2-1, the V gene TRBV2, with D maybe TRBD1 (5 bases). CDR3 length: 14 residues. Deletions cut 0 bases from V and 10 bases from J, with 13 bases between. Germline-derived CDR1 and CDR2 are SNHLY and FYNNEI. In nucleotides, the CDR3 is TGTGCCAGCAGTGAAGCGGGGCTAGTTTCGGAGCAGTTCTTC. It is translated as CASSEAGLVSEQFF.

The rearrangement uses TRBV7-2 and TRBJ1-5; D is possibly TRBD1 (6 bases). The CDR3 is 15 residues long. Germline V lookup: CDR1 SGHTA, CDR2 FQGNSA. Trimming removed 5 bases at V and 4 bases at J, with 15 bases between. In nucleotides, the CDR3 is TGTGCCAGCAGCCCTACAGGGTCGTGGAATCAGCCCCAGCATTTT. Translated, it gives CASSPTGSWNQPQHF.

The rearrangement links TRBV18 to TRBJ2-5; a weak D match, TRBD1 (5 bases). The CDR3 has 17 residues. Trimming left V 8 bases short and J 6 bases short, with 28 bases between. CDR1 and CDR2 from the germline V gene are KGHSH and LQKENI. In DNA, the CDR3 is TGTGCCAGCGCCCCGCAGGGTAAGGGGTCGGACACACAGACCCAGTACTTC. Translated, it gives CASAPQGKGSDTQTQYF.

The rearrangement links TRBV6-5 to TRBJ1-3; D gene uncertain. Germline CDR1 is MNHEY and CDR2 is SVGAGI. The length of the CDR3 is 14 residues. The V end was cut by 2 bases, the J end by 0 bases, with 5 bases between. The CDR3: CASSYDTSGNTIYF. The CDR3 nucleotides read TGTGCCAGCAGTTACGACACCTCTGGAAACACCATATATTTT.

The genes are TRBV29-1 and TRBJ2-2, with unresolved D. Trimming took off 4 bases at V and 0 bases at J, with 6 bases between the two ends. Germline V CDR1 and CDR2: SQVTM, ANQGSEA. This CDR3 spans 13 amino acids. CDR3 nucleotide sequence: TGCAGCGTTGTCGGAACGAACACCGGGGAGCTGTTTTTT. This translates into CSVVGTNTGELFF.

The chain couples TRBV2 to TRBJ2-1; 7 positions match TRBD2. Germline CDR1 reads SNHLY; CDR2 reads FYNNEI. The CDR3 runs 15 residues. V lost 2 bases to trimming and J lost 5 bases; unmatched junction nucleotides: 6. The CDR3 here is CASSERPSGHNEQFF. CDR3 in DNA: TGTGCCAGCAGTGAAAGGCCTAGCGGACACAATGAGCAGTTCTTC.

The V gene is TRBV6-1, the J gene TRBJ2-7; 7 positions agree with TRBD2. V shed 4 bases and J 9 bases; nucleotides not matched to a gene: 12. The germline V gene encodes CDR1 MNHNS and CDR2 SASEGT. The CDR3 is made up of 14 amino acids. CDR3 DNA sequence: TGTGCCAGCAGTGTGACTAGCCCTCCTTCGGCGCAGTACTTC. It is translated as CASSVTSPPSAQYF.

The CDR3: CASGARAGRYNEQFF. The CDR3 DNA reads as TGCGCCAGCGGGGCAAGGGCCGGTCGCTACAATGAGCAGTTCTTC. V and J are TRBV5-1 and TRBJ2-1, with TRBD1 as a possible D gene (5 bases). V was cut by 7 bases and J by 3 bases, with 17 bases left in between. The CDR3 totals 15 residues. CDR1 and CDR2 from the germline V gene are SGHRS and YFSETQ. The variable domain in full, completed from reference TRBV5-1 and TRBJ2-1, reads KAGVTQTPRYLIKTRGQQVTLSCSPISGHRSVSWYQQTPGQGLQFLFEYFSETQRNKGNFPGRFSGRQFSNSRSEMNVSTLELGDSALYLCASGARAGRYNEQFFGPGTRLTVL.

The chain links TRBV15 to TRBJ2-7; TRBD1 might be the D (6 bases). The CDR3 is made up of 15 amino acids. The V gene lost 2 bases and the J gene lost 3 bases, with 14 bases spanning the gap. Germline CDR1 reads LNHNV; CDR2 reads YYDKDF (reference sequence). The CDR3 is CATSRYRDTLYEQYF. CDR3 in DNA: TGTGCCACCAGCAGATACCGGGACACACTCTACGAGCAGTACTTC.

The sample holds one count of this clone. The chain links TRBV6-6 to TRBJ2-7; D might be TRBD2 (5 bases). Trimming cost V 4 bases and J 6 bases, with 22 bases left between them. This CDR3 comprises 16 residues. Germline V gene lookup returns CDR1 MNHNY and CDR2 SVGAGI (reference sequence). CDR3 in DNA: TGTGCCAGCAGTTCCCTAGGCGGTACTACTAGGTTCGAGCAGTACTTC. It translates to CASSSLGGTTRFEQYF.

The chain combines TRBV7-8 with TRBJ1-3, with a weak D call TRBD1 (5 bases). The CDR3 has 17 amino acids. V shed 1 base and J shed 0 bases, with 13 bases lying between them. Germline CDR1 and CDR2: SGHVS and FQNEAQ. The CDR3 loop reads CASSLGAGRGSGNTIYF. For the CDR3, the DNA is TGTGCCAGCAGCTTAGGGGCAGGGAGAGGCTCTGGAAACACCATATATTTT.

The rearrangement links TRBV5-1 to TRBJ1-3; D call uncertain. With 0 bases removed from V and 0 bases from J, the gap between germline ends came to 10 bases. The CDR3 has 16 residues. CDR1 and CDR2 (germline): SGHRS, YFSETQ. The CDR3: CASSLVSQSSGNTIYF. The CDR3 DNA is TGCGCCAGCAGCTTGGTCAGTCAAAGCTCTGGAAACACCATATATTTT.

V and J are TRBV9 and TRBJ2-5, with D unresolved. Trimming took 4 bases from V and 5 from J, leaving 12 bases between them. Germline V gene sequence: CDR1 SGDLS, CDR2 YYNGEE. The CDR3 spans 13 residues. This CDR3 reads CASSQEKGETQYF. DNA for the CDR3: TGTGCCAGCAGCCAAGAAAAAGGGGAGACCCAGTACTTC.

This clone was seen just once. CDR3 loop: CASNRQVMNTEAFF. The CDR3 bases are TGTGCCAGCAATCGACAGGTTATGAACACTGAAGCTTTCTTT. The gene calls are TRBV6-1 and TRBJ1-1; D perhaps matches TRBD1 (6 bases). Deletions cut 7 bases from V and 0 bases from J, with 12 bases between. The CDR3 runs 14 residues. Germline V gives CDR1 MNHNS, CDR2 SASEGT.

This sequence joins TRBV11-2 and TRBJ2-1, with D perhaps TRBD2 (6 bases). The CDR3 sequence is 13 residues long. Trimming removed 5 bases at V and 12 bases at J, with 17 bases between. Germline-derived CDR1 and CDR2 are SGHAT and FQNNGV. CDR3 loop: CASSLRGTQVQFF. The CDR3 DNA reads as TGTGCCAGCAGCCTCCGGGGGACTCAAGTGCAGTTCTTC.

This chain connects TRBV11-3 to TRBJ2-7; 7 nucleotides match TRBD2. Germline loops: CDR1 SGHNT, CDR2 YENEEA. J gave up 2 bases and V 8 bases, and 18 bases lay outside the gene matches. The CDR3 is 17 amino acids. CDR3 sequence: CASFTGTKLSVTYEQYF. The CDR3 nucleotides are TGTGCCAGCTTCACCGGGACTAAATTAAGTGTAACCTACGAGCAGTACTTC.

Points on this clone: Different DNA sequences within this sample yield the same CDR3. The CDR3 DNA sequence: TGTGCCAGCAGCGTAGGATCGGGACAGCAGTACTTC. It encodes CASSVGSGQQYF. The chain recombines TRBV9 with TRBJ2-7, with D perhaps assigned TRBD1 or TRBD2 (5 bases each). V dropped 0 bases and J dropped 8 bases, with 9 bases sitting between them. Per germline, CDR1 SGDLS and CDR2 YYNGEE. The CDR3 extends over 12 amino acids.

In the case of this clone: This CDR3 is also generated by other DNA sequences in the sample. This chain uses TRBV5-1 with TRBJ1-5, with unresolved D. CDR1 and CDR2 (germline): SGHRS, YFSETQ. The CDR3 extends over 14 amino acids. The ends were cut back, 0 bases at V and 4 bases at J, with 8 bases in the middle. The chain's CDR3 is CASSLDGGNQPQHF. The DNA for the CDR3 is TGCGCCAGCAGCTTGGATGGTGGGAATCAGCCCCAGCATTTT.